Listed here are 30 T cell receptor beta chains from one sample, sequenced in a study of blood T cell repertoires in COVID-19 (dated by TCRdb to between 2020 and 2021). Libraries were constructed by the immunoSEQ multiplex PCR assay. What TCRdb holds here is the immuneACCESS table cut down to in-frame rearrangements. Part of the clones is not present; checked against another copy, under half of the missing clones reflect an unresolved V gene, and the others are unexplained. The table for this sample lists 350,000 to 400,000 clones; 75% to 90% of them were counted only once. 7% to 7.5% of the sample is taken by the ten largest. The material sequenced was peripheral blood. The receptor set was obtained from a woman in her fifties or sixties with COVID-19, enrolled during active disease.

V usage is TRBV19 and J usage is TRBJ2-2, with 9 bases aligning to TRBD1. This CDR3 is 17 amino acids long. J was trimmed by 7 bases and V by 3 bases; bases with no gene match: 12. CDR1 is LNHDA, CDR2 SQIVND, per germline (reference sequence). The CDR3 protein is CASSIWDRAPMIGELFF. In DNA, the CDR3 is TGTGCCAGTAGTATTTGGGACAGGGCCCCAATGATCGGGGAGCTGTTTTTT.

CDR3 in amino acids: CASSTGTGYEKLFF. In DNA, the CDR3 is TGTGCCAGCAGCACCGGGACAGGGTACGAAAAACTGTTTTTT. The genes are TRBV6-5 and TRBJ1-4, with 9 bases lining up with TRBD1. CDR1 and CDR2 from the germline V gene are MNHEY and SVGAGI. The CDR3 totals 14 residues. The V gene end was trimmed by 6 bases and the J gene end by 8 bases; junction bases not matched to a gene: 7.

CDR3: CAWAGQAETQYF. The CDR3 DNA reads as TGTGCCTGGGCGGGACAGGCGGAGACCCAGTACTTC. This sequence joins TRBV30 and TRBJ2-5, with TRBD1 matching 8 bases. CDR3 length: 12 residues. Trimming removed 5 bases from V and 5 bases from J; junction bases left unmatched: 4. Looked up from germline, CDR1 is GTSNPN and CDR2 is SVGIG (reference sequence). Looking up the rest from reference TRBV30 and TRBJ2-5 gives the full variable domain: SQTIHQWPATLVQPVGSPLSLECTVEGTSNPNLYWYRQAAGRGLQLLFYSVGIGQISSEVPQNLSASRPQDRQFILSSKKLLLSDSGFYLCAWAGQAETQYFGPGTRLLVL.

The rearrangement links TRBV6-1 to TRBJ2-7, with 7 bases matching TRBD2. CDR1 MNHNS and CDR2 SASEGT come from the germline V gene. Trimming took 3 bases from V and 3 from J; bases not matched to a gene: 8. CDR3 length: 15 residues. CDR3 protein: CASSEGGSLIYEQYF. The CDR3 nucleotides are TGTGCCAGCAGTGAGGGAGGGTCGCTGATCTACGAGCAGTACTTC.

The rearrangement uses TRBV4-3 and TRBJ1-1; D is undetermined. Trimming pared 0 bases from V and 5 bases from J, leaving 7 bases between. Germline V gene sequence: CDR1 LGHNA, CDR2 YSLEER. The CDR3 contains 13 residues. CDR3 DNA: TGCGCCAGCAGCCAAGAATTCGTTACTGAAGCTTTCTTT. It yields the protein CASSQEFVTEAFF.

V usage is TRBV7-2 and J usage is TRBJ2-7, with TRBD1 identical over 8 bases. The length of the CDR3 is 13 residues. V lost 3 bases to trimming and J lost 7 bases; unmatched junction nucleotides: 5. Germline V lookup: CDR1 SGHTA, CDR2 FQGNSA. CDR3 nucleotide sequence: TGTGCCAGCAGCTTTCAGGGGGCCAGTGAGCAGTACTTC. This encodes CASSFQGASEQYF.

The rearrangement uses TRBV10-1 and TRBJ2-1, with TRBD2 matching 14 bases. The V gene end was trimmed by 4 bases and the J gene end by 0 bases; junction bases not matched to a gene: 5. Germline V lookup: CDR1 WNHNN, CDR2 SYGVQD (reference sequence). This CDR3 spans 18 amino acids. As DNA, the CDR3 is TGCGCCAGCAGTGTGACTAGCGGGGGGGCCAACTCCTACAATGAGCAGTTCTTC. Its translation: CASSVTSGGANSYNEQFF.

V usage is TRBV2 and J usage is TRBJ2-7, with 7 bases aligning to TRBD2. Germline-derived CDR1 and CDR2 are SNHLY and FYNNEI. V trimming: 11 bases; J trimming: 3 bases; junction bases outside the gene matches: 10. This CDR3 comprises 13 residues. The CDR3 DNA reads as TGTGCCGGGGGGGGTTCCTTGAACTACGAGCAGTACTTC. Translation: CAGGGSLNYEQYF.

This chain connects TRBV5-1 to TRBJ2-6; 7 bases agree with TRBD1. V was pared by 1 base and J by 0 bases, with 10 bases of the junction left unmatched. The germline V gene has CDR1 SGHRS and CDR2 YFSETQ. The CDR3 covers 19 residues. CDR3 residues: CASSLPGQTIRSGANVLTF. Written as DNA, the CDR3 is TGCGCCAGCAGCTTGCCGGGACAGACAATTCGCTCTGGGGCCAACGTCCTGACTTTC.

The V call is TRBV7-7, the J call TRBJ2-5; 12 nucleotides match TRBD1. Looked up from germline, CDR1 is SSHAT and CDR2 is FNYEAQ (reference sequence). CDR3 size: 16 residues. V shed 5 bases and J 2 bases; nucleotides not matched to a gene: 6. CDR3 nucleotides: TGTGCCAGCAGCGGGGGACAGGGGGCATTGCAAGAGACCCAGTACTTC. It codes for CASSGGQGALQETQYF.

V usage is TRBV29-1 and J usage is TRBJ1-2; D is undetermined. From germline, CDR1 is SQVTM and CDR2 ANQGSEA. This CDR3 comprises 13 residues. Trimming left V 5 bases short and J 1 base short, with 11 bases between. CDR3 in DNA: TGCAGCGTTCACGCGGGCATTAACTATGGCTACACCTTC. Translation: CSVHAGINYGYTF.

V and J are TRBV10-3 and TRBJ2-1; D is possibly TRBD1 (6 bases). There are 13 residues in the CDR3. The germline V gene encodes CDR1 ENHRY and CDR2 SYGVKD. Trimming removed 2 bases at V and 5 bases at J, with 7 bases between. The CDR3: CAISENRDNEQFF. CDR3 coding DNA: TGTGCCATCAGTGAGAACAGGGACAATGAGCAGTTCTTC.

This clone was picked up a small number of times. This chain uses TRBV2 with TRBJ1-1, with a tentative D call TRBD1 (6 bases). This CDR3 region has 14 residues. The germline V and J ends were trimmed by 6 bases and 6 bases, with 17 bases remaining between them. Germline V gene data show CDR1 as SNHLY and CDR2 as FYNNEI. The CDR3 nucleotides are TGTGCCAGCAGATGGGCCAGGGGTGAGGCTGAAGCTTTCTTT. It specifies CASRWARGEAEAFF.

The V and J genes are TRBV5-1 and TRBJ1-1; 7 bases align to TRBD1. After removal of 5 bases from V and 6 bases from J, the junction contained 13 bases not matched to a gene. The germline gives CDR1 SGHRS, CDR2 YFSETQ. This CDR3 spans 15 amino acids. CDR3 in DNA: TGCGCCAGCAGGGTAGGGGGCGGATTAGAGGCTGAAGCTTTCTTT. Amino acids: CASRVGGGLEAEAFF.

This clone showed up just once. The V call is TRBV19, the J call TRBJ1-1; D may be TRBD1 (6 bases). Trimming left V 3 bases short and J 5 bases short, with 10 bases between. Germline values: CDR1 LNHDA, CDR2 SQIVND (reference sequence). This CDR3 is built from 13 residues. Here the CDR3 reads CASSMDRLTEAFF. The CDR3 DNA reads as TGTGCCAGTAGTATGGACAGATTGACTGAAGCTTTCTTT.

This rearrangement joins TRBV5-6 to TRBJ1-5, with 8 bases aligning to TRBD1. V lost 3 bases to trimming and J lost 6 bases; unmatched junction nucleotides: 8. The germline gives CDR1 SGHDT, CDR2 YYEEEE. The CDR3 runs 15 residues. The DNA for the CDR3 is TGTGCCAGCAGCTCGAAGGACAGGGTAGGTCAGCCCCAGCATTTT. Translated, it gives CASSSKDRVGQPQHF.

The chain couples TRBV18 to TRBJ1-3; D remains ambiguous. The length of the CDR3 is 15 residues. CDR1 KGHSH and CDR2 LQKENI come from the germline V gene. V gave up 1 base and J gave up 2 bases, with 9 bases separating them. CDR3 protein: CASSPREDTGNTIYF. CDR3 nucleotides: TGTGCCAGCTCACCACGAGAGGATACTGGAAACACCATATATTTT.

The chain combines TRBV5-1 with TRBJ2-3; TRBD2 might be the D (5 bases). Trimming removed 1 base at V and 2 bases at J, with 11 bases between. CDR3 length equals 15 residues. Germline values: CDR1 SGHRS, CDR2 YFSETQ. Written as DNA, the CDR3 is TGCGCCAGCAGCTTGACTAGTTGGGCCACAGATACGCAGTATTTT. It is translated as CASSLTSWATDTQYF.

This chain connects TRBV7-9 to TRBJ2-1, with a tentative D call TRBD2 (6 bases). V lost 3 bases and J lost 5, with 14 bases in between. The CDR3 consists of 15 residues. Germline V gene lookup returns CDR1 SEHNR and CDR2 FQNEAQ (reference sequence). The CDR3 protein is CASSFGGAGHNEQFF. The CDR3 nucleotides read TGTGCCAGCAGCTTCGGAGGGGCAGGCCACAATGAGCAGTTCTTC.

DNA for the CDR3: TGTGCCAGTAGTACCGACGCGGGGCTAGCGGACTCCATTATTTTCTCCTACAATGAGCAGTTCTTC. Its protein is CASSTDAGLADSIIFSYNEQFF. The chain couples TRBV19 to TRBJ2-1, with 7 bases matching TRBD2. The V gene's germline CDR1 is LNHDA and CDR2 SQIVND (reference sequence). The CDR3 spans 22 residues. The V gene end was trimmed by 4 bases and the J gene end by 0 bases; junction bases not matched to a gene: 24.

The V call is TRBV7-2, the J call TRBJ1-1; the D is unclear. V was trimmed by 1 base and J by 1 base, leaving 10 bases between them. Germline CDR1 is SGHTA and CDR2 is FQGNSA. The CDR3 extends over 15 amino acids. In DNA form, the CDR3 reads TGTGCCAGCAGCTTAGGAAGTTTAGCGAACACTGAAGCTTTCTTT. This sequence encodes CASSLGSLANTEAFF.

This clone turned up a few times. The chain uses TRBV10-2 and TRBJ2-5; weak D call: TRBD1 (7 bases). The length of the CDR3 is 13 residues. Trimming stripped 10 bases from V and 5 bases from J, with 17 bases between. From germline, CDR1 is WSHSY and CDR2 SAAADI. CDR3 nucleotide sequence: TGCGCCACCACTTCGACAGGGAGGGAGACCCAGTACTTC. This gives the protein CATTSTGRETQYF.

The rearrangement uses TRBV28 and TRBJ1-5, with TRBD1 matching over 10 bases. CDR1 and CDR2 from the germline V gene are MDHEN and SYDVKM. The CDR3 is made up of 15 amino acids. The junction had 8 bases not matched to a gene; V was cut back by 6 bases and J by 6 bases. CDR3 residues: CASSPGTGEVQPQHF. The CDR3 DNA is TGTGCCAGCAGCCCCGGGACAGGGGAGGTTCAGCCCCAGCATTTT.

The chain is built from TRBV11-2 and TRBJ1-1; 9 nucleotides agree with TRBD1. V lost 1 base and J lost 11; bases outside the gene matches: 8. The CDR3 runs 14 residues. CDR1 and CDR2 (germline): SGHAT, FQNNGV. Here the CDR3 reads CASSLVQGASEAFF. The CDR3 DNA follows: TGTGCCAGCAGCTTAGTACAGGGGGCGAGTGAGGCTTTCTTT.

Comments on this clone: Other DNA sequences in this sample translate to the same CDR3. The chain is built from TRBV5-1 and TRBJ1-1; tentative D call: TRBD1 (5 bases). Germline-derived CDR1 and CDR2 are SGHRS and YFSETQ. This CDR3 region has 14 residues. Trimming removed 0 bases from V and 4 bases from J, with 10 bases in between. CDR3 amino acids: CASSLAGGRTEAFF. In DNA, the CDR3 is TGCGCCAGCAGCTTGGCGGGGGGACGCACTGAAGCTTTCTTT. The full variable domain, rest sourced from reference TRBV5-1 and TRBJ1-1, is KAGVTQTPRYLIKTRGQQVTLSCSPISGHRSVSWYQQTPGQGLQFLFEYFSETQRNKGNFPGRFSGRQFSNSRSEMNVSTLELGDSALYLCASSLAGGRTEAFFGQGTRLTVV.

The gene calls are TRBV10-1 and TRBJ2-1; tentatively, D is TRBD2 (6 bases). V lost 2 bases and J 1 base, leaving 9 bases between the germline ends. Germline V lookup: CDR1 WNHNN, CDR2 SYGVQD (reference sequence). There are 15 residues in the CDR3. CDR3 region: CASSEGLASYNEQFF. CDR3 bases: TGCGCCAGCAGTGAGGGCCTAGCGTCCTACAATGAGCAGTTCTTC.

This clone was counted only a few times. In DNA, the CDR3 is TGTGCCAGCTCACCACCCCGGGACAGGGACGAGCAGTACTTC. It specifies CASSPPRDRDEQYF. This chain uses TRBV18 with TRBJ2-7, with 9 nucleotides matching TRBD1. The V gene's germline CDR1 is KGHSH and CDR2 LQKENI. Trimming at V came to 0 bases and at J to 5 bases, leaving 2 bases not matched to a gene. CDR3 length: 14 residues.

The V gene is TRBV6-2 or TRBV6-3, the J gene TRBJ2-7, with 9 nucleotides matching TRBD1. CDR1 MNHEY and CDR2 SVGEGT come from the germline V gene. J gave up 1 base and V 2 bases, and 6 bases lay outside the gene matches. The CDR3 runs 16 residues. The CDR3 DNA reads as TGTGCCAGCAGTTACGGGCGGGGGACAGGGTCCTACGAGCAGTACTTC. Its protein is CASSYGRGTGSYEQYF.

The chain links TRBV11-1 to TRBJ2-1; 12 nucleotides align to TRBD2. Germline CDR1 SGHAT, CDR2 FQDESV (reference sequence). CDR3 length equals 15 residues. Losses at the gene ends were 3 bases for V and 6 bases for J; bases not matched to a gene: 3. The CDR3 spells CASSFETSGGNEQFF. CDR3 coding DNA: TGTGCCAGCAGCTTCGAGACTAGCGGGGGCAATGAGCAGTTCTTC.

The V gene is TRBV9, the J gene TRBJ2-3, with D perhaps TRBD2 (6 bases). The CDR3 totals 13 residues. V was clipped by 0 bases and J by 8 bases, with 10 bases between them. Germline V lookup: CDR1 SGDLS, CDR2 YYNGEE. The CDR3 DNA reads as TGTGCCAGCAGCGTAGAGGGTAGCGGTACGCAGTATTTT. It codes for CASSVEGSGTQYF. The full variable domain, completed using reference TRBV9 and TRBJ2-3, is DSGVTQTPKHLITATGQRVTLRCSPRSGDLSVYWYQQSLDQGLQFLIQYYNGEERAKGNILERFSAQQFPDLHSELNLSSLELGDSALYFCASSVEGSGTQYFGPGTRLTVL.